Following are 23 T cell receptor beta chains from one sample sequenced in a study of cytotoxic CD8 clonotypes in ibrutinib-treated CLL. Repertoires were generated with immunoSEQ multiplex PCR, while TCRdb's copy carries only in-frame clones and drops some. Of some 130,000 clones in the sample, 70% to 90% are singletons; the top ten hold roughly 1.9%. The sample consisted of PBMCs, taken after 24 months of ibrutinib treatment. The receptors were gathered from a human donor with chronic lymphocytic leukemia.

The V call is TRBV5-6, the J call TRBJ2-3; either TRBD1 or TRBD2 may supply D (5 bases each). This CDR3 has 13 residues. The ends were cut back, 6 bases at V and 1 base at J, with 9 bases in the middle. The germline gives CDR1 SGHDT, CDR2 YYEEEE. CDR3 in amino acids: CASTRDRTDTQYF. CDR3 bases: TGTGCCAGCACCCGGGACCGCACAGATACGCAGTATTTT.

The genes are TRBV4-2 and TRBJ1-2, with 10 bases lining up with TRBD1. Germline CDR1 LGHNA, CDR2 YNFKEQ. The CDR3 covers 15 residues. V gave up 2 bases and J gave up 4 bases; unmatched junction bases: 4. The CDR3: CASSQRTGGTYGYTF. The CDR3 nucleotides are TGTGCCAGCAGCCAAAGGACAGGGGGGACCTATGGCTACACCTTC.

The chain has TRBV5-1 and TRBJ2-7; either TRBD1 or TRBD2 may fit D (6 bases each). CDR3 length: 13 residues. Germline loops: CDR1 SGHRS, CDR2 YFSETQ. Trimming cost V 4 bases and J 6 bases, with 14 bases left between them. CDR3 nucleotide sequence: TGCGCCAGCAGCCCCCTGGGGGGCGGCGAGCAGTACTTC. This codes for CASSPLGGGEQYF.

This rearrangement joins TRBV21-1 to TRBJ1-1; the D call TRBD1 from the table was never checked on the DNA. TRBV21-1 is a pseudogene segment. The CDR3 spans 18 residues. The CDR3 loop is CASSKYLTLRGMNTEAFF. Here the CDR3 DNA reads TGTGCCAGCAGCAAATACCTTACCCTCAGGGGGATGAACACTGAAGCTTTCTTT.

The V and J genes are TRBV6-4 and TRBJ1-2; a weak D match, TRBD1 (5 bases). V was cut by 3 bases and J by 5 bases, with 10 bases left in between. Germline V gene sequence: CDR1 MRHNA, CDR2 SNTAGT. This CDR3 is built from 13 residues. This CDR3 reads CASSESGTYGYTF. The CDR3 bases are TGTGCCAGCAGTGAATCGGGGACTTATGGCTACACCTTC.

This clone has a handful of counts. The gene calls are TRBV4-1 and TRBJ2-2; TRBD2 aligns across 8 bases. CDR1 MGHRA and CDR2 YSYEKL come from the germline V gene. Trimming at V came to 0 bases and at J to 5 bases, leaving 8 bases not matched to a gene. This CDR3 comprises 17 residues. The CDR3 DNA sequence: TGCGCCAGCAGCCAAGACCCTTCTCGGGAGGGAACCGGGGAGCTGTTTTTT. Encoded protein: CASSQDPSREGTGELFF.

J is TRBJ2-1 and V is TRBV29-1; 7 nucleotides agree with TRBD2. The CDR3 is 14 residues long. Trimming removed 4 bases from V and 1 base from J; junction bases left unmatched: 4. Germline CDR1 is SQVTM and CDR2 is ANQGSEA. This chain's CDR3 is CSVVLAVSYNEQFF. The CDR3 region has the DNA TGCAGCGTTGTGCTAGCGGTGTCCTACAATGAGCAGTTCTTC.

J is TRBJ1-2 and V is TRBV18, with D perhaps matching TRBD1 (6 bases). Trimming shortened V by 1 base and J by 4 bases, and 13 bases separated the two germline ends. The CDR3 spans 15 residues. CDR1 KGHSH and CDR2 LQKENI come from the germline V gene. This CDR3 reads CASSPRNTGPYGYTF. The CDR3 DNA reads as TGTGCCAGCTCACCACGAAACACAGGGCCCTATGGCTACACCTTC.

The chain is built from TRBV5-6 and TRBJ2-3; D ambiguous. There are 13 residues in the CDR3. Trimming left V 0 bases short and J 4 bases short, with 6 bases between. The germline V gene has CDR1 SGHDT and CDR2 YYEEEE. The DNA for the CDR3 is TGTGCCAGCAGCTTGGCCAGCGCAGATACGCAGTATTTT. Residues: CASSLASADTQYF.

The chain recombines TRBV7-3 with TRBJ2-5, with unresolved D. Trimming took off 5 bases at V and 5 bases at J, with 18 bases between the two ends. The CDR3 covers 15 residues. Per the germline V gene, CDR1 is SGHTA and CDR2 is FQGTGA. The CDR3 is CASSPKTRLDETQYF. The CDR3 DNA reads TGTGCCAGCAGCCCAAAAACCAGGCTTGACGAGACCCAGTACTTC.

The CDR3 nucleotides read TGTGCCAGCGGAGCACCATCCACAGATACGCAGTATTTT. Translating it yields CASGAPSTDTQYF. The V gene is TRBV28, the J gene TRBJ2-3; D gene ambiguous. The CDR3 runs to 13 residues. The V gene's germline CDR1 is MDHEN and CDR2 SYDVKM. The V end was cut by 8 bases, the J end by 2 bases, with 11 bases between.

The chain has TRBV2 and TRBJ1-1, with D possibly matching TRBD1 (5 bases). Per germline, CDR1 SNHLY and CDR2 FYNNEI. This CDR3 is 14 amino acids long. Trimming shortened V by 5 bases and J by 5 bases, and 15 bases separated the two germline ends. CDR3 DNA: TGTGCCAGCAGTCCCCGGCAGGGCAAGACTGAAGCTTTCTTT. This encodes CASSPRQGKTEAFF.

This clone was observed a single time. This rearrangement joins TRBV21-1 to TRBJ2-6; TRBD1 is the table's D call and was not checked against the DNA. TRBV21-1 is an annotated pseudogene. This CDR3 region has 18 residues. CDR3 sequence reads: CASSSSGTGFSGANVLTF. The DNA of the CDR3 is TGTGCCAGCAGCTCCTCCGGGACAGGCTTTTCTGGGGCCAACGTCCTGACTTTC.

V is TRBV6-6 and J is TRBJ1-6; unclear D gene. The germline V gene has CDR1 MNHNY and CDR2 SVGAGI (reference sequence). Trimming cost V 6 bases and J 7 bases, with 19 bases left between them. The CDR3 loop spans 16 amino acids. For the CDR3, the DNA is TGTGCCAGCAGGCCAGACGGACTCCTCGGGAATTCACCCCTCCACTTT. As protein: CASRPDGLLGNSPLHF.

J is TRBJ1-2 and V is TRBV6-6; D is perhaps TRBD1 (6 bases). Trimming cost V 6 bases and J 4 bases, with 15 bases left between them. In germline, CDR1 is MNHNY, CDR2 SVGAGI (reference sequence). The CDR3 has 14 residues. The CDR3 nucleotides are TGTGCCAGCAGCAGGGGACGGCCCAGCTATGGCTACACCTTC. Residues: CASSRGRPSYGYTF.

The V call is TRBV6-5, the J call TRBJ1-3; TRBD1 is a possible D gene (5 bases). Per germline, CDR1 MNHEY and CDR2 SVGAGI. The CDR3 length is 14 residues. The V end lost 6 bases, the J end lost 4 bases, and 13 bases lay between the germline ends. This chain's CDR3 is CASRRTRSGNTIYF. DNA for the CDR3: TGTGCCAGCAGGAGGACAAGATCAGGAAACACCATATATTTT.

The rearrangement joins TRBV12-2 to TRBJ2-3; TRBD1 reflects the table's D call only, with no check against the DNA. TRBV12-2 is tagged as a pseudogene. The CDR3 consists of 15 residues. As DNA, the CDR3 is TGTGCAAGTCGCCCTAGGACAGGGATAGCAGATACGCAGTATTTT. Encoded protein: CASRPRTGIADTQYF.

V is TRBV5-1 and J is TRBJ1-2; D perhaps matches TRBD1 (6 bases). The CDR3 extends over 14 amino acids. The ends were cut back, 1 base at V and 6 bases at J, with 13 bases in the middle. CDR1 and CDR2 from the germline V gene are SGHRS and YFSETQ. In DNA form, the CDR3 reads TGCGCCAGCAGCTTGCAGGGGCCTGGGGATGGCTACACCTTC. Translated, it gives CASSLQGPGDGYTF.

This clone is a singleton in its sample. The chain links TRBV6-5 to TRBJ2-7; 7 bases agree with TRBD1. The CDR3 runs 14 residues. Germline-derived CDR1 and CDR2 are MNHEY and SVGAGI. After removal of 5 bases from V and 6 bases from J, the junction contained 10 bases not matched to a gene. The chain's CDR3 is CASSIRTGAVEQYF. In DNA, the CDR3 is TGTGCCAGCAGTATCCGCACAGGGGCGGTCGAGCAGTACTTC.

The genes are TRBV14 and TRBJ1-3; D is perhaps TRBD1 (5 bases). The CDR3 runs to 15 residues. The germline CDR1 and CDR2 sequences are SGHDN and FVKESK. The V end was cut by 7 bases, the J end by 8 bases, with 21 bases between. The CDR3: CASTRDLHQSDTIYF. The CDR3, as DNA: TGTGCCAGCACAAGGGACCTCCACCAGTCGGACACCATATATTTT.

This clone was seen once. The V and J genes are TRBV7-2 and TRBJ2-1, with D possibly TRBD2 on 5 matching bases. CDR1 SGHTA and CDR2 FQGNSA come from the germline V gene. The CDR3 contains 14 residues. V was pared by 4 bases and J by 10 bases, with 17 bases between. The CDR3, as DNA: TGTGCCAGCAGCTCCGGTGGAGGCAGACGGGAGCAGTTCTTC. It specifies CASSSGGGRREQFF.

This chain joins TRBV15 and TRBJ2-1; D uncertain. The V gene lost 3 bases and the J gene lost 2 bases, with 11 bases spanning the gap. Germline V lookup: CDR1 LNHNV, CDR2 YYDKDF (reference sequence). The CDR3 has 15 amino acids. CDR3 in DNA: TGTGCCACCAGCAGTTCCCAGGTGACCTACAATGAGCAGTTCTTC. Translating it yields CATSSSQVTYNEQFF.

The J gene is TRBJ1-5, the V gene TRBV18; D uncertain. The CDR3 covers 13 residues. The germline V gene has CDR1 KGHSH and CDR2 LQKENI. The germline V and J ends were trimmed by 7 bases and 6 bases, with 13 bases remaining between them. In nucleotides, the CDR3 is TGTGCCAGCTTAGGAGAGGTGGGTCAGCCCCAGCATTTT. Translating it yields CASLGEVGQPQHF. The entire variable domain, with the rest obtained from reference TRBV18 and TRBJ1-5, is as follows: NAGVMQNPRHLVRRRGQEARLRCSPMKGHSHVYWYRQLPEEGLKFMVYLQKENIIDESGMPKERFSAEFPKEGPSILRIQQVVRGDSAAYFCASLGEVGQPQHFGDGTRLSIL.